This paragraph covers one T cell receptor beta chain sequence. Its antigen is not known. This sample stems from a study of T cells in narcolepsy. Whole-study findings and limits: No autoreactive T cell clone sequences appeared in some memory CD4+ repertoires.

Libraries were prepared by immunoSEQ multiplex PCR; TCRdb keeps only in-frame clonotypes and omits some of them. The table shows more than 20,000 clones, with about 92% occurring only once. The CDR3 has 14 amino acids. Germline CDR1 reads SNHLY; CDR2 reads FYNNEI. With 2 bases removed from V and 3 bases from J, the gap between germline ends came to 10 bases. The sample comprised CD45RA- memory CD4+ T cells from PBMCs. This clonotype was obtained from a human donor with narcolepsy. V is TRBV2 and J is TRBJ1-2; a possible D gene is TRBD1 (6 bases). The CDR3 loop reads CASSETPGDYGYTF. The CDR3 bases are TGTGCCAGCAGTGAAACGCCAGGGGACTATGGCTACACCTTC.